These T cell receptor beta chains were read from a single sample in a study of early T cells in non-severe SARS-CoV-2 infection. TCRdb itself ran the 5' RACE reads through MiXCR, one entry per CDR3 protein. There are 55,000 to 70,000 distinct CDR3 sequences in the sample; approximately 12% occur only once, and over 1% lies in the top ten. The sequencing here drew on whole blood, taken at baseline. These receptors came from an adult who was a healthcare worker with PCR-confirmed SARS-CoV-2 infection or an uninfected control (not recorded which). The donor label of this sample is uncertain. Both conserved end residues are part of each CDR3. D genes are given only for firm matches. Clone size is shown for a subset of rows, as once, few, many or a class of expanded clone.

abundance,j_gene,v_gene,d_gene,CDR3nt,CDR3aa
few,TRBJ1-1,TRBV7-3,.,TGTGCCAGCACCTCAGGGACGAACACTGAAGCTTTCTTT,CASTSGTNTEAFF
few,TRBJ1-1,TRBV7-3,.,TGTGCCAGCAGCCCCGGGCCCAGGTCCACTGAAGCTTTCTTT,CASSPGPRSTEAFF
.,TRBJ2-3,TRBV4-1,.,TGCGCCAGCAGCCAAGCTCCGGCCGTTACAGATACGCAGTATTTT,CASSQAPAVTDTQYF
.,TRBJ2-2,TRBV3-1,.,TGTGCCAGCAGCCCTAGGGGGGCCCGGGACACCGGGGAGCTGTTTTTT,CASSPRGARDTGELFF
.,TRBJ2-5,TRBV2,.,TGTGCCAGCAGTGAAGGGCGGCAAGAGACCCAGTACTTC,CASSEGRQETQYF
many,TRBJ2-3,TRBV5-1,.,TGCGCCAGCAGCTCCCGGGACCCTAGCACGAATACGCAGTATTTT,CASSSRDPSTNTQYF
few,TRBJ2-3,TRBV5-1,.,TGCGCCAGCAGCTTTACGGACGCGGGAGATACGCAGTATTTT,CASSFTDAGDTQYF
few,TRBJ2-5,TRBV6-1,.,TGTGCCACCAGAAGTCACTCCACCATCCAAGAGACCCAGTACTTC,CATRSHSTIQETQYF
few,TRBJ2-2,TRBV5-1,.,TGCGCCAGCAGTCCGGACAGTTACACCGGGGAGCTGTTTTTT,CASSPDSYTGELFF
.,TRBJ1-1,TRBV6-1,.,TGTGCCAGCAGTGAAGGGGGGGGAATGAACACTGAAGCTTTCTTT,CASSEGGGMNTEAFF
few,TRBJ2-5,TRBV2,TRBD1,TGTGCCAGCAGTGAAGCGACAGGGGCAGAGACCCAGTACTTC,CASSEATGAETQYF
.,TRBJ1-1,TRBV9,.,TGTGCCAGCAGCGTAGGTCCATCCGGGACTGAAGCTTTCTTT,CASSVGPSGTEAFF
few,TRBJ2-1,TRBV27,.,TGTGCCACCCAGGAGGGCTACAATGAGCAGTTCTTC,CATQEGYNEQFF
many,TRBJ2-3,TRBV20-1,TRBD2,TGCAGTGCTGTTAGCGGGGGAGCCCAAACTAGCACAGATACGCAGTATTTT,CSAVSGGAQTSTDTQYF
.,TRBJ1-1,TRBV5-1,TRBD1,TGCGCCAGCAGCTTAAGTTGGGACAGGGGGCACGGAGCTTTCTTT,CASSLSWDRGHGAFF
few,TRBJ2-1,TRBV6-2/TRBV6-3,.,TGTGCCAGCAAGCCCGGGACCGCTTACAATGAGCAGTTCTTC,CASKPGTAYNEQFF
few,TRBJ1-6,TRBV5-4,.,TGTGCCAGCAGCTTAGGTCGTCAGGGTAACTCACCCCTCCACTTT,CASSLGRQGNSPLHF
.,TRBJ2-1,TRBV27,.,TGTGCCAGCAGTTTACGACTGTACTCCTACAATGAGCAGTTCTTC,CASSLRLYSYNEQFF
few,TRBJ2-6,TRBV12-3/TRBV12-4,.,TGTGCCAGCAGTCCCCAAAGTGGCAGGGGCTCTGGGGCCAACGTCCTGACTTTC,CASSPQSGRGSGANVLTF
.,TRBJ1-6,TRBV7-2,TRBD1,TGTGCCAGCAGCTTAGCGGGTCCGGGACAGGGGGTTAATTCACCCCTCCACTTT,CASSLAGPGQGVNSPLHF
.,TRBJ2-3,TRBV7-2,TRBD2,TGTGCCAGCGGACAAGCGGGGGGGATAGATACGCAGTATTTT,CASGQAGGIDTQYF
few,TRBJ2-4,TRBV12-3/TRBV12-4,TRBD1,TGTGCCAGCAGTTTTAGGACAGGGGGAGACATTCAGTACTTC,CASSFRTGGDIQYF
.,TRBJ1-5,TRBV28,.,TGTGCCAGCACCGTTACAGGGCGCAATCAGCCCCAGCATTTT,CASTVTGRNQPQHF
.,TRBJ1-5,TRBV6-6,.,TGTGCCAGCAGTTACCGGGGGCGTCTAGGTGAGCCCCAGCATTTT,CASSYRGRLGEPQHF
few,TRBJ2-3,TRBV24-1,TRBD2,TGTGCCACCAGTGTAAGAGCGGGGCATACGCAGTATTTT,CATSVRAGHTQYF
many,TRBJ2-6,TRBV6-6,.,TGTGCCAGCAGTTACCTGGCAGGGGCCAACGTCCTGACTTTC,CASSYLAGANVLTF
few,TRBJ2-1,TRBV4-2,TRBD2,TGTGCCAGCAGCCAGGGACTAGCGGGGGGCCACAATGAGCAGTTCTTC,CASSQGLAGGHNEQFF
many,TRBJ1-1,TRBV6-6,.,TGTGCCAGCAGTTCAGGGGCGCCGGAATTAGGAGCTTTCTTT,CASSSGAPELGAFF
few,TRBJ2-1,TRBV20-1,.,TGCAGTGCTAGCTTGACAGGCAATGAGCAGTTCTTC,CSASLTGNEQFF
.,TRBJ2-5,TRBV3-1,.,TGTGCCAGCAGCCAAGCGATCGTTGGTGGGACCCAGTACTTC,CASSQAIVGGTQYF
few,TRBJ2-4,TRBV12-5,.,TGTGCTAGTGCCACTCCCCGTGAGGCCAAAAACATTCAGTACTTC,CASATPREAKNIQYF
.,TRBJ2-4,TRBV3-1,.,TGTGCCAGCAGCCAAGGCGGAGTAGCCAAAAACATTCAGTACTTC,CASSQGGVAKNIQYF
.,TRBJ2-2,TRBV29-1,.,TGCAGCGTTGAGGATGGTTCCCCCACCGGGGAGCTGTTTTTT,CSVEDGSPTGELFF
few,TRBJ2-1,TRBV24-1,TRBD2,TGTGCCACCAGTGATTTTGTAGCGGGGGGCGATGAGCAGTTCTTC,CATSDFVAGGDEQFF
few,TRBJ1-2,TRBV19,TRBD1,TGTGCCAGTAGTATGGACAGGCTGAACTATGGCTACACCTTC,CASSMDRLNYGYTF